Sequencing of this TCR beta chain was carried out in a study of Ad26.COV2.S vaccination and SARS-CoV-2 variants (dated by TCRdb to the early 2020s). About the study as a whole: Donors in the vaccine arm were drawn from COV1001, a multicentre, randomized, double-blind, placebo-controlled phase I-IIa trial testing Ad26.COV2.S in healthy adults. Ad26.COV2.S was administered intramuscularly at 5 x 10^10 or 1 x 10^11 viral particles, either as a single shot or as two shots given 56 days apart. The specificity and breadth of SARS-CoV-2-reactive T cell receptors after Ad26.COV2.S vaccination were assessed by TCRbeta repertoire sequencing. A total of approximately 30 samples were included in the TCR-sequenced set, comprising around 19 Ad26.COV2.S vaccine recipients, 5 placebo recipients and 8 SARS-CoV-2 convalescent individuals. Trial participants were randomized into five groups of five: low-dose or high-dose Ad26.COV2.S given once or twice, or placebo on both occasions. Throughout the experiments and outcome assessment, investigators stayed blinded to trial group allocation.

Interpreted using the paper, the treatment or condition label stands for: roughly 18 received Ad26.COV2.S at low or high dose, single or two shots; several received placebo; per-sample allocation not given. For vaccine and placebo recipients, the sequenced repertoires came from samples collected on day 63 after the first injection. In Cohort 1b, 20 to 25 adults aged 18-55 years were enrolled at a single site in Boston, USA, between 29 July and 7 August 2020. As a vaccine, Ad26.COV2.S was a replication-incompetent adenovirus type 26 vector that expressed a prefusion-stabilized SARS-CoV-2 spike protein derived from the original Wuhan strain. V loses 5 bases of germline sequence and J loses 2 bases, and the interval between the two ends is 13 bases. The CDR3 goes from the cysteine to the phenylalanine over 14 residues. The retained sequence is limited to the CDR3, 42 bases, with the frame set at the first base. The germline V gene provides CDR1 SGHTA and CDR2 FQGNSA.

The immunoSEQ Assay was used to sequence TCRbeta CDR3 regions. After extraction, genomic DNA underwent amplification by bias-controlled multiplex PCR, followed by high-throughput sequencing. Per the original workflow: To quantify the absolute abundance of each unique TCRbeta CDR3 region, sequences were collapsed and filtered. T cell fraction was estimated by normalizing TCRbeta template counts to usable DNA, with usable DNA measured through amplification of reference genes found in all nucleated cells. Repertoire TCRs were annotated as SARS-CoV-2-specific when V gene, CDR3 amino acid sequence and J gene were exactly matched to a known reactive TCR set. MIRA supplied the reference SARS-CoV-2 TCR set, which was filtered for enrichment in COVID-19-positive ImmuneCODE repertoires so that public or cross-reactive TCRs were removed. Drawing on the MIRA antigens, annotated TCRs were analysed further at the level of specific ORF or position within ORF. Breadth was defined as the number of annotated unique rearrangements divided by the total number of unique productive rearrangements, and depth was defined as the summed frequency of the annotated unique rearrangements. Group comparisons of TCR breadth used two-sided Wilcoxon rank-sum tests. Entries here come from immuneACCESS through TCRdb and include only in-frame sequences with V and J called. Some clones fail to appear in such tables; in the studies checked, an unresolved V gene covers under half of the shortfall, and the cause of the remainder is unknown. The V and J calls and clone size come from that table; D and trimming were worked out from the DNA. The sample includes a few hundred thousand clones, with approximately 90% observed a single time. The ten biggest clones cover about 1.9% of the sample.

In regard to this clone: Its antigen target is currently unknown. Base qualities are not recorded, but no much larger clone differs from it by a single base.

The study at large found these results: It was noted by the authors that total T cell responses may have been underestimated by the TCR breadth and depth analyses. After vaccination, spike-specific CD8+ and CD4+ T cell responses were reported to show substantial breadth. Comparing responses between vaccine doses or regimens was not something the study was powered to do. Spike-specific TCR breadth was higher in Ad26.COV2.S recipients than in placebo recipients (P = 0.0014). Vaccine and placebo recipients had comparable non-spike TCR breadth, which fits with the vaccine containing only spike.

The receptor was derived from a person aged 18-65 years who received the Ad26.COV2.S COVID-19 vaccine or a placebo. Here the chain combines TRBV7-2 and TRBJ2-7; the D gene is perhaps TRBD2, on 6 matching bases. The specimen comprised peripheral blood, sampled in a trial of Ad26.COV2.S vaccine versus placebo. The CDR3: CASSPTGGPYEQYF. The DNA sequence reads TGTGCCAGCAGCCCGACCGGGGGTCCCTACGAGCAGTACTTC.